Each of the 14 T cell receptor beta chains below was sequenced from the same sample in a study of T cell repertoires in cytomegalovirus infection. TCRdb re-analysed the reads in MiXCR, keeping a single row per CDR3 protein. The table lists about 530,000 distinct CDR3 sequences, 26% of them singletons. Sequenced material: PBMCs. The receptors derive from a human donor in good health (CMV status not recorded). Some clones in this sample may be carry-over from other donors' samples.

The chain is built from TRBV20-1 and TRBJ2-5; D is unclear. CDR3 length equals 11 residues. Germline V CDR1 and CDR2: DFQATT, SNEGSKA (reference sequence). Trimming cost V 3 bases and J 2 bases, with 4 bases left between them. The CDR3, as DNA: TGCAGTGCTAGCACGCAAGAGACCCAGTACTTC. It specifies CSASTQETQYF.

This clonotype was found a few times. This chain joins TRBV6-2 or TRBV6-3 and TRBJ2-5, with 11 bases fitting TRBD2. Germline values: CDR1 MNHEY, CDR2 SVGEGT. This CDR3 is built from 19 residues. With V trimmed by 6 bases and J by 2 bases, 17 bases remained unmatched. DNA of the CDR3: TGTGCCAGCAGCCCCGGGACTAGCGGTATCATAGCCAAGCAAGAGACCCAGTACTTC. Translated: CASSPGTSGIIAKQETQYF.

The J gene is TRBJ2-1, the V gene TRBV7-2; D is ambiguous. This CDR3 contains 14 residues. The V gene's germline CDR1 is SGHTA and CDR2 FQGNSA. V lost 7 bases and J lost 7, with 17 bases in between. DNA of the CDR3: TGTGCCAGCACCCCCCCCAGTCCGTTAAATGAGCAGTTCTTC. Translated, it gives CASTPPSPLNEQFF. The full variable domain, completed using reference TRBV7-2 and TRBJ2-1, is GAGVSQSPSNKVTEKGKDVELRCDPISGHTALYWYRQSLGQGLEFLIYFQGNSAPDKSGLPSDRFSAERTGGSVSTLTIQRTQQEDSAVYLCASTPPSPLNEQFFGPGTRLTVL.

The gene calls are TRBV30 and TRBJ2-3, with a tentative D call TRBD2 (6 bases). V shed 8 bases and J shed 6 bases, with 15 bases lying between them. CDR3 length: 12 amino acids. Per the germline V gene, CDR1 is GTSNPN and CDR2 is SVGIG (reference sequence). CDR3 sequence (DNA): TGTGCCCAAGGGACCAGCGGGGATACGCAGTATTTT. This gives the protein CAQGTSGDTQYF.

This clonotype occurred many times. CDR3 region: CASTEGSSTDTQYF. CDR3 nucleotides: TGTGCCAGCACCGAGGGGTCGAGCACAGATACGCAGTATTTT. The chain carries TRBV28 and TRBJ2-3; possibly TRBD1 or TRBD2 for D (5 bases each). The germline CDR1 and CDR2 sequences are MDHEN and SYDVKM. V lost 7 bases, J lost 0 bases, and 11 bases lay in between. The CDR3 contains 14 residues.

The chain employs TRBV2 and TRBJ2-6, with D unresolved. The CDR3 totals 14 residues. Germline V lookup: CDR1 SNHLY, CDR2 FYNNEI. Trimming cost V 7 bases and J 0 bases, with 7 bases left between them. CDR3 protein: CASIEDSGANVLTF. The CDR3 DNA is TGTGCCAGCATAGAGGACTCTGGGGCCAACGTCCTGACTTTC. The whole variable domain, filled in from reference TRBV2 and TRBJ2-6, reads EPEVTQTPSHQVTQMGQEVILRCVPISNHLYFYWYRQILGQKVEFLVSFYNNEISEKSEIFDDQFSVERPDGSNFTLKIRSTKLEDSAMYFCASIEDSGANVLTFGAGSRLTVL.

This chain uses TRBV10-3 with TRBJ2-7, with TRBD2 identical over 13 bases. The CDR3 loop spans 13 amino acids. V shed 10 bases, J shed 3 bases, and the junction held 3 bases outside the gene matches. Per the germline V gene, CDR1 is ENHRY and CDR2 is SYGVKD. Written as DNA, the CDR3 is TGTGCCAGCGGGACTAGCGGGATCTACGAGCAGTACTTC. Its translation: CASGTSGIYEQYF.

The genes are TRBV4-2 and TRBJ2-2; 11 bases align to TRBD2. With 3 bases clipped from V and 3 bases from J, the junction kept 3 bases outside the gene matches. The CDR3 contains 16 residues. The germline gives CDR1 LGHNA, CDR2 YNFKEQ. CDR3 bases: TGTGCCAGCAGCCACGCGGGACTAGCGGACACCGGGGAGCTGTTTTTT. This translates into CASSHAGLADTGELFF.

The chain is built from TRBV4-1 and TRBJ2-4; TRBD1 agrees at 10 bases. Losses at the gene ends were 1 base for V and 3 bases for J; bases not matched to a gene: 6. Per the germline V gene, CDR1 is MGHRA and CDR2 is YSYEKL. The CDR3 covers 17 residues. CDR3 residues: CASSQGTGGVSKNIQYF. The CDR3 coding sequence is TGCGCCAGCAGCCAAGGGACAGGGGGAGTAAGCAAAAACATTCAGTACTTC.

The chain recombines TRBV2 with TRBJ2-1; TRBD2 might be the D (6 bases). V was trimmed by 4 bases and J by 4 bases, leaving 14 bases between them. Germline V gene sequence: CDR1 SNHLY, CDR2 FYNNEI. CDR3 length equals 15 residues. In DNA, the CDR3 is TGTGCCAGCAGTGCAAGGCTAGCGCCTTACAATGAGCAGTTCTTC. Its protein is CASSARLAPYNEQFF.

At least ten counts were recorded for this clonotype. The CDR3 sequence: CASSLLAGGPGELFF. Here the CDR3 DNA reads TGTGCCAGCAGCCTACTAGCGGGAGGGCCCGGGGAGCTGTTTTTT. The chain has TRBV7-8 and TRBJ2-2; 13 nucleotides match TRBD2. CDR3 length: 15 residues. The junction had 3 bases not matched to a gene; V was cut back by 5 bases and J by 6 bases. Germline loops: CDR1 SGHVS, CDR2 FQNEAQ.

This clonotype was seen only a few times. DNA of the CDR3: TGCAGTGCCGCACCTGACATTGAAGCTTTCTTT. This translates into CSAAPDIEAFF. The V call is TRBV20-1, the J call TRBJ1-1, with D hard to call. V dropped 6 bases and J dropped 7 bases, with 12 bases sitting between them. Germline V CDR1 and CDR2: DFQATT, SNEGSKA (reference sequence). The CDR3 sequence is 11 residues long.

This clonotype has a handful of counts. The gene calls are TRBV7-2 and TRBJ1-6; no clear D. The CDR3 has 12 residues. Per the germline V gene, CDR1 is SGHTA and CDR2 is FQGNSA. Trimming removed 5 bases at V and 10 bases at J, with 9 bases between. The CDR3: CASSPDLSPLHF. The CDR3 region has the DNA TGTGCCAGCAGCCCGGACCTATCACCCCTCCACTTT.

The chain uses TRBV19 and TRBJ2-1; D could derive from TRBD1 or TRBD2 (5 bases each). In germline, CDR1 is LNHDA, CDR2 SQIVND (reference sequence). V shed 3 bases and J shed 8 bases, with 20 bases lying between them. The CDR3 covers 16 residues. CDR3 nucleotide sequence: TGTGCCAGTAGTATGGGGGAAGGGGTTTCGAACCATGAGCAGTTCTTC. It translates to CASSMGEGVSNHEQFF.